One sample yielded the 15 T cell receptor beta chains listed below, sequenced in a study of T cell responses to AZD1222 COVID-19 vaccine. Clones were read by immunoSEQ multiplex PCR, and TCRdb kept only the in-frame ones, dropping some. The sample consists of some 180,000 clones, 85% to 95% of them appearing once. The sequencing used peripheral blood, collected 28 days after the second AZD1222 dose. Every receptor here comes from an adult who received the AZD1222 COVID-19 vaccine.

The chain has TRBV5-6 and TRBJ1-3; D is possibly TRBD1 (5 bases). The V end was cut by 1 base, the J end by 9 bases, with 8 bases between. CDR1 and CDR2 from the germline V gene are SGHDT and YYEEEE. This CDR3 has 12 residues. CDR3 loop: CASSLQGSTIYF. For the CDR3, the DNA is TGTGCCAGCAGCTTGCAGGGTTCCACCATATATTTT.

The chain uses TRBV2 and TRBJ2-7; 13 bases fit TRBD2. Germline V gene lookup returns CDR1 SNHLY and CDR2 FYNNEI. With V trimmed by 6 bases and J by 1 base, 9 bases remained unmatched. There are 17 residues in the CDR3. CDR3 sequence: CASRQTSGRIRSYEQYF. DNA for the CDR3: TGTGCCAGCAGGCAGACTAGCGGGAGGATTAGGTCCTACGAGCAGTACTTC.

The V and J genes are TRBV2 and TRBJ2-3; 9 nucleotides align to TRBD2. Germline trimming cut 5 bases from V and 0 bases from J; bases unmatched to any gene: 21. The CDR3 totals 21 residues. Germline V gene data show CDR1 as SNHLY and CDR2 as FYNNEI. The CDR3 DNA is TGTGCCAGCAGTCCCTACCTACTCATAGTAGCGGGGGCAGGAAGCACAGATACGCAGTATTTT. It encodes CASSPYLLIVAGAGSTDTQYF.

The genes are TRBV3-1 (or the pseudogene TRBV3-2) and TRBJ1-1; 8 bases are a match to TRBD1. The V segment lost 4 bases and the J segment 2 bases; nucleotides outside the gene matches: 6. Germline V gene lookup returns CDR1 LGHDT and CDR2 YNNKEL (reference sequence). The CDR3 totals 15 residues. The CDR3: CASSPRTGSNTEAFF. The DNA of the CDR3 is TGTGCCAGCAGCCCTAGGACAGGGTCAAACACTGAAGCTTTCTTT.

CDR3 sequence reads: CASSLPGTGPNEKLFF. CDR3 nucleotide sequence: TGTGCCAGCTCACTCCCCGGGACAGGGCCTAATGAAAAACTGTTTTTT. The chain has TRBV18 and TRBJ1-4; TRBD1 matches 9 bases. The trim removed 4 bases at V and 3 bases at J, leaving 6 bases unmatched. The length of the CDR3 is 16 residues. Per the germline V gene, CDR1 is KGHSH and CDR2 is LQKENI.

The rearrangement links TRBV6-2 or TRBV6-3 to TRBJ2-7, with no clear D. Germline assignment: CDR1 MNHEY and CDR2 SVGEGT. The ends were cut back, 5 bases at V and 3 bases at J, with 17 bases in the middle. This CDR3 comprises 15 residues. CDR3 coding DNA: TGTGCCAGCAGTGACGTGGGCCCTAGGATCTACGAGCAGTACTTC. Protein product: CASSDVGPRIYEQYF.

This clone has just one count. This chain links TRBV5-1 with TRBJ1-1; the D is unclear. The CDR3 covers 14 residues. Deletions cut 1 base from V and 1 base from J, with 8 bases between. Germline CDR1 reads SGHRS; CDR2 reads YFSETQ. This CDR3 reads CASSLSAENTEAFF. In DNA form, the CDR3 reads TGCGCCAGCAGCTTGTCTGCAGAGAACACTGAAGCTTTCTTT.

V and J are TRBV7-2 and TRBJ1-2; TRBD1 might be the D (6 bases). The CDR3 has 16 residues. Germline CDR1 is SGHTA and CDR2 is FQGNSA. Trimming took off 1 base at V and 0 bases at J, with 12 bases between the two ends. The CDR3 nucleotides read TGTGCCAGCAGCTTAGGTTCAGGGGCGACTAACTATGGCTACACCTTC. The encoded protein is CASSLGSGATNYGYTF.

This clone was picked up one time. The J gene is TRBJ2-2, the V gene TRBV5-6; D call uncertain. Germline V gives CDR1 SGHDT, CDR2 YYEEEE. Trimming took 0 bases from V and 7 from J, leaving 10 bases between them. The length of the CDR3 is 14 residues. For the CDR3, the DNA is TGTGCCAGCAGCTTGGTTGACTTTCTCGGGGAGCTGTTTTTT. This codes for CASSLVDFLGELFF.

The gene calls are TRBV29-1 and TRBJ1-1; no definite D call. Trimming pared 5 bases from V and 4 bases from J, leaving 14 bases between. CDR3 length: 13 residues. Per germline, CDR1 SQVTM and CDR2 ANQGSEA. In DNA, the CDR3 is TGCAGCGTTATCCCCCCCTTGATCACTGAAGCTTTCTTT. It is translated as CSVIPPLITEAFF.

The gene calls are TRBV3-1 (or the pseudogene TRBV3-2) and TRBJ1-5; TRBD1 aligns across 8 bases. From germline, CDR1 is LGHDT and CDR2 YNNKEL (reference sequence). The CDR3 is 15 residues long. The junction had 6 bases not matched to a gene; V was cut back by 5 bases and J by 3 bases. The CDR3, as DNA: TGTGCCAGCAGCTTCGGACAGGGTAACAATCAGCCCCAGCATTTT. This encodes CASSFGQGNNQPQHF.

This clone has a single count. The CDR3 region has the DNA TGTGCCAGCAGCTTCACTACTATACAAGAGACCCAGTACTTC. It is translated as CASSFTTIQETQYF. The gene calls are TRBV5-6 and TRBJ2-5, with D unclear. The V and J ends lost 2 bases and 2 bases respectively, with 10 bases between them. The germline V gene encodes CDR1 SGHDT and CDR2 YYEEEE. The length of the CDR3 is 14 residues.

The chain has TRBV7-3 and TRBJ2-1; D not certain. Trimming took 4 bases from V and 8 from J, leaving 36 bases between them. Germline V gene data show CDR1 as SGHTA and CDR2 as FQGTGA. CDR3 length: 21 residues. The CDR3 spells CASSSTPIPRRAGHPRDEQFF. The CDR3 bases are TGTGCCAGCAGCTCAACCCCAATCCCCCGTCGTGCAGGCCACCCTAGGGATGAGCAGTTCTTC.

The rearrangement joins TRBV6-5 to TRBJ2-3, with D maybe TRBD2 (5 bases). This CDR3 has 15 residues. Germline V gene sequence: CDR1 MNHEY, CDR2 SVGAGI. Deletions cut 4 bases from V and 0 bases from J, with 11 bases between. CDR3 in DNA: TGTGCCAGCAGTTGTCCTAGCTGTAGCACAGATACGCAGTATTTT. It specifies CASSCPSCSTDTQYF.

V gene TRBV4-1 combines with J gene TRBJ2-1; 8 bases match TRBD2. This CDR3 is built from 17 residues. Germline V gene sequence: CDR1 MGHRA, CDR2 YSYEKL. With 1 base clipped from V and 1 base from J, the junction kept 6 bases outside the gene matches. CDR3 nucleotides: TGCGCCAGCAGCCAAGGACTAGCGAGGAGTTCCTACAATGAGCAGTTCTTC. Its protein product is CASSQGLARSSYNEQFF.